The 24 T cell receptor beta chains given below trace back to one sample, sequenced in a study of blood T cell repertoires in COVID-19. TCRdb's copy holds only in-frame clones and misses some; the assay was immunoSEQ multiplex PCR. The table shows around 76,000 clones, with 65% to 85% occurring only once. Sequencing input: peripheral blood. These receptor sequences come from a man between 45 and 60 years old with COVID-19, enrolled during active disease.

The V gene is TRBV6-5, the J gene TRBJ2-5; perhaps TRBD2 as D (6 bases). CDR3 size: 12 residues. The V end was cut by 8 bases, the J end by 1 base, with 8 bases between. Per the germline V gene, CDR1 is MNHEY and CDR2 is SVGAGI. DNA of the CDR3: TGTGCCAGCGGAGGGATCCAAGAGACCCAGTACTTC. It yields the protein CASGGIQETQYF.

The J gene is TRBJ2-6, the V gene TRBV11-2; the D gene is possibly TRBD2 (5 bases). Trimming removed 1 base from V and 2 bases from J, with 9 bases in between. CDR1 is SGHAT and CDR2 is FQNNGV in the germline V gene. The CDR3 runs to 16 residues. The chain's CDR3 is CASSLGGFAGANVLTF. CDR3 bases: TGTGCCAGCAGCTTAGGAGGGTTCGCTGGGGCCAACGTCCTGACTTTC.

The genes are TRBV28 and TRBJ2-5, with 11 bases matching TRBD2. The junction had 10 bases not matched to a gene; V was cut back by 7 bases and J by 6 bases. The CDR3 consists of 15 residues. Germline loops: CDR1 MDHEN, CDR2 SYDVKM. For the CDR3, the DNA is TGTGCCAGCACCATCGCACTAGCGGGAGCCAAGACCCAGTACTTC. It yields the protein CASTIALAGAKTQYF.

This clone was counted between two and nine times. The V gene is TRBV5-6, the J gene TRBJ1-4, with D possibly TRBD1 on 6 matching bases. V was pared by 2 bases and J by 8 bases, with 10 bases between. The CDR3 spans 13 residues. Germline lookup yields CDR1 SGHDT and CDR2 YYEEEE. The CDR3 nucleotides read TGTGCCAGCAGCTTACAGGGAGGGGAAAAACTGTTTTTT. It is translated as CASSLQGGEKLFF.

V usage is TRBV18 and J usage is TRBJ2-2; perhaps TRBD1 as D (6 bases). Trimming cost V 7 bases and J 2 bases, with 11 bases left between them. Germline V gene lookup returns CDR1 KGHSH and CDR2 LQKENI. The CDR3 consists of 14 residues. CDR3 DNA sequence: TGTGCCAGCTTGCGGACAGTAAACACCGGGGAGCTGTTTTTT. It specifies CASLRTVNTGELFF.

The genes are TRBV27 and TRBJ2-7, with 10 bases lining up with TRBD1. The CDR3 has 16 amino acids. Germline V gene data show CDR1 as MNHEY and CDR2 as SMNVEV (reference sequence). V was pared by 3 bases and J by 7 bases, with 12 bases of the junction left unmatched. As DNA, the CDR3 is TGTGCCAGCAGTTTCCTTACGGGACAGGGGTCACAAGAGCAGTACTTC. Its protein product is CASSFLTGQGSQEQYF.

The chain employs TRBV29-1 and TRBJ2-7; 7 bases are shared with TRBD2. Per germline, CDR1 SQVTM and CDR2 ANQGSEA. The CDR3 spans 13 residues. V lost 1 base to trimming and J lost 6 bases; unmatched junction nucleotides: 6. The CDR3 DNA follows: TGCAGCGTTGAAGTTGGGGGGGTCGGCGAGCAGTACTTC. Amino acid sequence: CSVEVGGVGEQYF.

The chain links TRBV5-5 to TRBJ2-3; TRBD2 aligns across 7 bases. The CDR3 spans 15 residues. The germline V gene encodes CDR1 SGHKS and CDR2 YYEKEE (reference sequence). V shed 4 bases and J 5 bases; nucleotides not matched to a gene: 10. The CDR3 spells CASSPRVAGVDTQYF. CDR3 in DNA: TGTGCCAGCAGCCCACGGGTCGCGGGAGTAGATACGCAGTATTTT.

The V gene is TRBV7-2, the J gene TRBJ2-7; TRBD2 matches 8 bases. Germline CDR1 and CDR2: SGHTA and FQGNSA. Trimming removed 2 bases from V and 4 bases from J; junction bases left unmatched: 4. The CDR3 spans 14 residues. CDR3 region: CASSLTSGLYEQYF. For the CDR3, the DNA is TGTGCCAGCAGCTTAACTAGCGGACTATACGAGCAGTACTTC.

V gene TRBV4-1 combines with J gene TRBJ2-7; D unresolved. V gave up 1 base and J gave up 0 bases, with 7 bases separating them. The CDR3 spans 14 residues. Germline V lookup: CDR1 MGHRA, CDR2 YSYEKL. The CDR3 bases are TGCGCCAGCAGCCAAGCATTCAACTCCTACGAGCAGTACTTC. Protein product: CASSQAFNSYEQYF.

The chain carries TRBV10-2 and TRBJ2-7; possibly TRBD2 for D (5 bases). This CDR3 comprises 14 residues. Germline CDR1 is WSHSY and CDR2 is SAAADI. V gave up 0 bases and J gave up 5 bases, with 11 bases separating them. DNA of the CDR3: TGCGCCAGCAGTGAGTCCGAGGAGGCTGACGAGCAGTACTTC. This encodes CASSESEEADEQYF.

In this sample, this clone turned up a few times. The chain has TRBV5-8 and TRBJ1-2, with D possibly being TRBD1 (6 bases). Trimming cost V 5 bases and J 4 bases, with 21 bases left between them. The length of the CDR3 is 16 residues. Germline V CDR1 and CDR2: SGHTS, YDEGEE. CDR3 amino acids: CASRDARGQTSYGYTF. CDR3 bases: TGTGCCAGCAGAGACGCTCGCGGACAGACATCCTATGGCTACACCTTC. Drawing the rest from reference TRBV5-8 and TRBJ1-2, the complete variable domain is EAGVTQSPTHLIKTRGQQATLRCSPISGHTSVYWYQQALGLGLQFLLWYDEGEERNRGNFPPRFSGRQFPNYSSELNVNALELEDSALYLCASRDARGQTSYGYTFGSGTRLTVV.

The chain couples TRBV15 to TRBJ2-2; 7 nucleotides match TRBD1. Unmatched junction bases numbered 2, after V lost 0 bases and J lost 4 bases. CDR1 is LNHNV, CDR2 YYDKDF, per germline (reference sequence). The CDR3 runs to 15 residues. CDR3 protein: CATSREGQTTGELFF. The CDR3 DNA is TGTGCCACCAGCAGAGAGGGACAGACCACCGGGGAGCTGTTTTTT.

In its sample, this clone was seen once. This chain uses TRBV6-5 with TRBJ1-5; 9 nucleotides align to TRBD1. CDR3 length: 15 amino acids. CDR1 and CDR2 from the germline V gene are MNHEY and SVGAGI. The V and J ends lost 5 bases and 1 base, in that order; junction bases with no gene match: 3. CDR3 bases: TGTGCCAGCAGTCTGGACAGGGGCAGCAATCAGCCCCAGCATTTT. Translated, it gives CASSLDRGSNQPQHF.

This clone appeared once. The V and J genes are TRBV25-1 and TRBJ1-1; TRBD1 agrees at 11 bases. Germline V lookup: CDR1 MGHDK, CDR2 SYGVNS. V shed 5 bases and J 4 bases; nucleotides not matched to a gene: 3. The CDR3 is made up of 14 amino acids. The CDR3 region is CASSIGTGGTEAFF. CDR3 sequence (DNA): TGTGCCAGCAGTATAGGGACAGGGGGCACTGAAGCTTTCTTT. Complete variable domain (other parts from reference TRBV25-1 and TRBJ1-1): EADIYQTPRYLVIGTGKKITLECSQTMGHDKMYWYQQDPGMELHLIHYSYGVNSTEKGDLSSESTVSRIRTEHFPLTLESARPSHTSQYLCASSIGTGGTEAFFGQGTRLTVV.

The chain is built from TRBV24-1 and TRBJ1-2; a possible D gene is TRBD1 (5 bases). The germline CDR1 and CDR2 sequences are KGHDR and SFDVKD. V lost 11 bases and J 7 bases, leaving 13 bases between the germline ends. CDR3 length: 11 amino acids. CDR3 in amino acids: CAIWGLGGYTF. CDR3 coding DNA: TGTGCCATTTGGGGCCTAGGTGGCTACACCTTC.

The CDR3 is CASSQAGDRLSPLHF. CDR3 bases: TGTGCCAGCAGCCAAGCAGGAGACAGACTTTCACCCCTCCACTTT. The rearrangement uses TRBV3-1 (or the pseudogene TRBV3-2) and TRBJ1-6; weak D call: TRBD1 (5 bases). In germline, CDR1 is LGHDT, CDR2 YNNKEL (reference sequence). The CDR3 has 15 residues. Trimming took off 1 base at V and 9 bases at J, with 13 bases between the two ends.

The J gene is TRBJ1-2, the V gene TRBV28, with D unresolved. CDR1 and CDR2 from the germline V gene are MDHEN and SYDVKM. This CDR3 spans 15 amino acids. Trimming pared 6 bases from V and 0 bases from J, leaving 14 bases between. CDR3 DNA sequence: TGTGCCAGCAGGTCACCGGGAATTCCTAACTATGGCTACACCTTC. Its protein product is CASRSPGIPNYGYTF.

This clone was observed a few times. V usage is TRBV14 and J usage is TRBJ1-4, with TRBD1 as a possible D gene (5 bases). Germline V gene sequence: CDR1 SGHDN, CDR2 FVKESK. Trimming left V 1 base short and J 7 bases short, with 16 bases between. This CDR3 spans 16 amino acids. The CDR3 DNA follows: TGTGCCAGCAGCCAAGCTTCAGGGTGGGGTAGTGAAAAACTGTTTTTT. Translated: CASSQASGWGSEKLFF.

CDR3: CASSQEAADYNEQFF. CDR3 DNA sequence: TGCGCCAGCAGCCAAGAAGCAGCGGATTACAATGAGCAGTTCTTC. The chain joins TRBV4-3 to TRBJ2-1; possible D gene TRBD2, 5 bases. Germline values: CDR1 LGHNA, CDR2 YSLEER. V lost 0 bases and J 4 bases, leaving 10 bases between the germline ends. The CDR3 spans 15 residues.

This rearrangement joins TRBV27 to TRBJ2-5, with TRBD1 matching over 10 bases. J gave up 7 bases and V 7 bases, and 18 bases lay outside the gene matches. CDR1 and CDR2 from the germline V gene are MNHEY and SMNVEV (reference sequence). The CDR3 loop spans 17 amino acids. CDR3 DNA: TGTGCCAGCACGCCTCTGACGGGGACAGGGGCTATCGGGACCCAGTACTTC. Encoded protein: CASTPLTGTGAIGTQYF.

In DNA form, the CDR3 reads TGTGCCAGCAGCCCCTCCGGGGGGGCGACCACCGGGGAGCTGTTTTTT. The encoded protein is CASSPSGGATTGELFF. V is TRBV11-3 and J is TRBJ2-2; 8 bases fit TRBD2. This CDR3 is built from 16 residues. With 5 bases clipped from V and 4 bases from J, the junction kept 9 bases outside the gene matches. CDR1 and CDR2 (germline): SGHNT, YENEEA.

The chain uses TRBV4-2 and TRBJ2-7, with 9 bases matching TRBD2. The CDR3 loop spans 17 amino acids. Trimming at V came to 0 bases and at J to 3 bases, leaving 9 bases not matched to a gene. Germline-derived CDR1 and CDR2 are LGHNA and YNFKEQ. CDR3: CASSQDLGLASNYEQYF. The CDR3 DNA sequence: TGTGCCAGCAGCCAAGATTTAGGACTAGCGTCTAACTACGAGCAGTACTTC.

The CDR3: CASSNIFAVNTEAFF. DNA of the CDR3: TGTGCCAGCAGCAATATTTTTGCAGTGAACACTGAAGCTTTCTTT. The gene calls are TRBV3-1 (or the pseudogene TRBV3-2) and TRBJ1-1; D is unclear. With 5 bases removed from V and 0 bases from J, the gap between germline ends came to 13 bases. This CDR3 region has 15 residues. The germline V gene encodes CDR1 LGHDT and CDR2 YNNKEL (reference sequence).